This T cell receptor beta chain was profiled in a study of tumor and adjacent non-tumor tissue in lung cancer. Details on this clonotype: Since no conserved phenylalanine or tryptophan closes the CDR3, a read error is the likely cause.

RNA was extracted from bulk tissue without any cell sorting. Three rounds of nested PCR, following a modified ARM-PCR protocol, produced the TCRbeta library. One entry per CDR3 protein results from TCRdb running MiXCR on the multiplex PCR reads. Altogether 120,000 or so distinct CDR3 sequences are present, over 65% being singletons, with the ten largest covering roughly 13%. Trimming stripped 3 bases from V and 3 bases from J, with 18 bases between. The germline gives CDR1 KGHSH, CDR2 LQKENI. The CDR3 extends over 16 amino acids. The chain carries TRBV18 and TRBJ2-7; a possible D gene is TRBD2 (6 bases). Sequenced: lung tumor tissue. This sequence was found in a man aged 25-45 years with non-small cell lung cancer. As DNA, the CDR3 is TGTGCCAGCTCACCTCTGAGTGGAGGGTCGGGCTACGAGCAGTACTTA. It is translated as CASSPLSGGSGYEQYL.